The source of this T cell receptor (beta chain) is a study of T cell repertoires in cytomegalovirus infection. Looking at the study overall: Signatures in public TCR beta sequences pointed to both CMV infection and matching HLA type. General study results and limits: HLA-C-restricted, CMV-specific TCR beta clonotypes were dominant ex vivo.

A remark on this clonotype: Its specificity is not known.

From the reads, TCRdb called clonotypes with MiXCR, one entry per CDR3 protein. Of fewer than 200,000 distinct CDR3 sequences detected, approximately 9.7% appear once; the ten largest clones hold about 4.6%. The sample comprised PBMCs. The receptor comes from a human donor in good health (CMV status not recorded). Some clones in this sample may be carry-over from other donors' samples.

The CDR3 bases are TGTGCCAGCAGTTTCGGACAGCCCGCTTTCTTT. It is translated as CASSFGQPAFF. The chain recombines TRBV28 with TRBJ1-1; a possible D gene is TRBD1 (6 bases). The CDR3 consists of 11 residues. Germline V gene lookup returns CDR1 MDHEN and CDR2 SYDVKM. With 3 bases removed from V and 11 bases from J, the gap between germline ends came to 10 bases.